Reported below is one T cell receptor beta chain. Its target antigen remains unknown. Base qualities are missing; no much larger clone stands one base away. Preparation of the library involved the immunoSEQ multiplex PCR assay. For the multiplex PCR, a mixture combining 60 forward primers for TCR Vbeta segments and 13 reverse primers for TCR Jbeta segments was used. The CDR3 region of rearranged TCR beta genes was amplified from genomic DNA with a multiplex PCR assay. Amplified TCR beta libraries were sequenced as 87-base-pair reads on the Illumina HiSeq System. Concerning the study's data processing: Across the roughly 640 repertoires, a later analysis counted about 81 million unique TCR beta chains, roughly 11 million of which were shared by at least two donors. To remove PCR and sequencing errors, raw reads were error-corrected and collapsed into unique sequences using a nearest-neighbor algorithm that merged closely related sequences. To assign V, D and J gene segments, CDR3 sequences were aligned to IMGT reference sequences. For a sequence to be retained, a match of at least six nucleotides was required to both a V gene segment and a J gene segment. Rearrangements were classified as productive when the CDR3 lacked stop codons and remained in frame with V and J, and all other rearrangements were classified as non-productive. CDR3 was defined by IMGT convention, running from the second conserved V-encoded cysteine to the conserved J-encoded phenylalanine. Sequences without an unambiguous match to a single V gene segment were excluded from the earlier analysis of over 500 of the donors. In an earlier analysis of 587 of the donors, V segments were called functional above 56.7% productive rearrangements and were called segregating when the between-donor standard deviation exceeded 5%. A statistical classification framework was built to diagnose cytomegalovirus status from the catalog of TCR beta chain sequences. V and J gene assignment, in a later analysis, came from comparing TCR nucleotide sequences with IMGT/GENE-DB human TR gene sequences. Using the TCRdist pipeline, a later analysis assigned CDR3 sequences along with most-parsimonious VDJ recombination scenarios. A later analysis defined each TCR beta chain by its CDR3 amino acid sequence plus V-gene family, and excluded reads lacking a unique V-gene family. A later analysis removed 592 highly shared, low-generation-probability nucleotide sequences to deal with suspected cross-contamination and a sequencing artifact. For each public chain, a later analysis derived a clonal expansion index from normalized ranks of inferred template counts within each repertoire. Generation probabilities in a later analysis came from a VDJ recombination model fitted to out-of-frame rearrangements, and those results were checked against IGoR. In a later analysis, TCR-TCR, TCR-HLA and TCR-CMV co-occurrence was scored with hypergeometric tests, and a repertoire-size bias correction was applied to TCR pairs. A later analysis estimated false discovery rates by permuting HLA or CMV assignments 20 times. In a later analysis, co-occurring TCRs were grouped using DBSCAN, with TCRdist sequence similarity added in when clustering inside HLA-allele-positive subsets. Co-occurrence clustering excluded repertoires with fewer than 30,000 or more than 120,000 public chains, plus five with anomalous nucleotide sharing. Held by TCRdb, this immuneACCESS table contains in-frame sequences only and omits some clones. Under half of the omission traces to an unresolved V gene where checked; the cause of the rest is unknown. The V and J calls and clone size come from that table; D and trimming were worked out from the DNA. This sample gives 100,000 to 120,000 clones in total; roughly 15% of them show up just once. The top ten clonotypes cover 0.83% of the sample.

The sample belongs to a study of cytomegalovirus exposure and HLA in healthy donors listed by TCRdb under 2017. Regarding the research as a whole: An earlier analysis of 587 of the donors reported about 280 Gb of sequence data and 117 million unique TCR beta sequences obtained from about 180 million T cells. Around 320 gigabases of sequencing data and approximately 80 million unique TCR sequences were included in an early release covering around 650 HLA-typed donors. Of the 300 to 500 genotyped donors, over 80% were placed in the genetic ancestry cluster associated with self-reported Caucasian donors. The study aimed to test whether signatures of past pathogen exposure could be identified by cataloging public T cell receptors. The study used immunosequencing to profile the T cell repertoires of 600 to 850 subjects and linked those repertoires to cytomegalovirus serostatus. A separate validation cohort of roughly 130 different subjects was used in addition to the roughly 620-subject first cohort. To predict cytomegalovirus infection status, the study brought together high-throughput TCR immunosequencing, statistical association of individual TCRs with disease status, and machine learning. In a later analysis, previously published TCR beta repertoires from hundreds of donors were re-analyzed and high-resolution HLA genotyping was added so that TCR occurrence patterns could be studied. In the later analysis, no new phenotypic data were used to find candidate immune exposures; instead, reliance was placed on TCR beta sequences and their occurrence across donors. An earlier analysis of 587 of the donors used high-throughput TCR beta sequencing to judge whether each TCR beta V gene segment behaved as functional or pseudogenic. Alongside the repertoire data, information on donor age, sex, ethnicity and CMV serostatus was compiled. In a later genetic analysis, genome-wide SNP genotypes for about three fifths of the 666 donors were used, and that subset was treated as a discovery cohort. All discovery cohort repertoires had been generated using a single sequencing platform. HLA typing covered class I and class II loci at four-digit resolution. Typing coverage differed by locus: A, B, C, DRB1 and DQB1 were typed in roughly 620-640 donors, DQA1 in 522, DPA1 in around 610, and DPB1 in roughly 450. Because of strong linkage in the cohort, five DR-DQ haplotypes were treated as single units for association and clustering. On average, roughly 240,000 unique TCR beta nucleotide sequences were sequenced per donor among some 430 genotyped donors of the cohort, with roughly 18% of those sequences being non-productive.

The cohort consisted of some 730 healthy bone marrow donors. At the time of sampling, every cohort member was nominally healthy, though immune exposures that went unrecorded were likely present. The donor was CMV seronegative and belonged to the group of more than 300 seronegative cohort members. Every donor gave a peripheral blood sample, and the peripheral blood mononuclear cells from that sample were used for TCR beta sequencing. The Qiagen DNeasy Blood Extraction Kit was used to extract genomic DNA from the blood cell samples. What the authors observed across the whole study: In an earlier analysis of some 540 of the donors, most TCR beta V segments appeared in productive rearrangements about 87% or about 30% of the time, broadly matching IMGT annotations. According to a later analysis, TCR association rates differed among HLA loci, with DRB1 alleles showing the most associated TCRs and HLA-C alleles showing the fewest. In a later analysis, 16,951 TCR beta sequences were associated with specific HLA alleles at a false discovery rate of 0.05. A later genetic analysis associated a missense DCLRE1C variant with V-gene and J-gene trimming of TCR beta chains, and an independent cohort replicated the association. Because some donors lacked HLA typing at each locus, the association tests relied only on the typed subset. In a later analysis, several top co-occurrence clusters were reported to appear linked to parvovirus B19, influenza, CMV and Epstein-Barr virus. In the study, 150 to 200 TCR beta chains were listed as associated with cytomegalovirus. A cluster of highly shared sequence variants was judged likely to be a technical artifact of the sequencing pipeline. In vitro tests confirmed that a few of the cytomegalovirus-associated TCR beta chains recognize cytomegalovirus antigens. In a later analysis, HLA-associated TCR beta chains were found to be more clonally expanded and to have lower generation probabilities than equally common non-associated chains. Most CMV-associated TCR beta chains appeared to be HLA-restricted in a later analysis, and the HLA associations seemed to be driven largely by CMV exposure. When HLA alleles, especially DR and DQ, strongly co-occurred, attributing TCR associations to individual alleles was difficult. A further reported finding was that TCR beta sequences accurately predicted the HLA-A and HLA-B alleles for most subjects in the first cohort. Linkage disequilibrium might explain the correlated functional status among segregating V segments, but an unknown experimental factor could not be excluded. For the cohort, immune exposure information was limited to CMV serostatus. Because counts were too low, more than 15 rarely observed V segments, including chromosome 9 orphons, were excluded from the earlier analysis of around 640 of the donors. While some public TCRs were present in many individuals, most TCR sequences turned up only very rarely across donors. In a later genetic analysis, fewer N-insertions in productive TCRs were reported among donors in an Asian-associated ancestry cluster than the roughly 700-donor mean. Presence/absence analyses assumed roughly uniform sequencing depth across donors, an assumption that may not hold. The classifier was reported to diagnose cytomegalovirus status with high specificity and sensitivity in both the original and validation cohorts. It was suggested by the authors that the approach could potentially be generalized to other disease states and immunological phenotypes. Only TCR beta chains were sequenced in this cohort, and the absence of alpha or paired-chain data limited detectable features.

Sample: PBMCs. The source is a female donor in good health and CMV-seronegative.

The CDR3 region has the sequence CASSQALAGPYNEQFF. The DNA is TGCGCCAGCAGCCAAGCACTAGCGGGCCCGTACAATGAGCAGTTCTTC. This receptor chain uses TRBV4-1 and TRBJ2-1; TRBD2 lines up with 9 middle nucleotides. Trimming takes 1 base off V and 4 bases off J; junction bases not matched to a gene: 5. Spanning cysteine to phenylalanine, the CDR3 consists of 16 amino acids. The CDR3 DNA has 48 bases and is translated from base 1. In the germline V gene, CDR1 corresponds to MGHRA and CDR2 to YSYEKL.